This T cell receptor (beta chain) was recovered during a study of blood T cell repertoires in COVID-19. Profiled with immunoSEQ multiplex PCR; TCRdb holds only in-frame clones, not every one. Here the sample spans some 390,000 clones, roughly 91% being singletons. J lost 8 bases, V lost 4 bases, and 8 bases had no gene match. CDR1 is SGHRS, CDR2 YFSETQ, per germline. This CDR3 contains 14 residues. The sequence came from a young woman who had recovered from COVID-19. The sequencing sample was made of PBMCs or T cells enriched from blood (not recorded which). The chain combines TRBV5-1 with TRBJ1-1; TRBD1 aligns across 10 bases. CDR3 protein: CASSLDRGRIEAFF. CDR3 DNA: TGCGCCAGCAGCCTCGACAGGGGGCGAATCGAAGCTTTCTTT.